The clone carrying this TCR beta chain was seen many times. Its target is not known. On the basis of clinical symptoms, serum thyroxine and TRAb, thyroid ultrasound and orbital computed tomography, diagnoses were made. This specimen comes from a study of T cells in Graves' hyperthyroidism and ophthalmopathy. Findings and limits, study-wide: Ophthalmopathy was told apart from stable hyperthyroidism by a 13 V-J model.

V lost 5 bases and J 1 base, leaving 17 bases between the germline ends. The CDR3 has 16 amino acids. Per germline, CDR1 SGHTA and CDR2 FQGNSA. Researchers amplified the TCR beta CDR3 regions from RNA transcripts. Using the HTBI primer set, a first-round RT-PCR was run on the TCR CDR3. One entry per CDR3 protein, called by TCRdb with MiXCR from the multiplex PCR reads. Altogether 550,000 to 600,000 distinct CDR3 sequences are present, approximately 15% being singletons, with the ten largest covering 7.1%. The material sequenced was blood. This chain uses TRBV7-2 with TRBJ2-5; the D gene could be TRBD1 or TRBD2 (7 bases each). This TCR derives from a woman aged 18-29 years with Graves' ophthalmopathy. The CDR3 DNA is TGTGCCAGCAGCCCATTGACAGGGAGGGGCCAAGAGACCCAGTACTTC. Translated, it gives CASSPLTGRGQETQYF.